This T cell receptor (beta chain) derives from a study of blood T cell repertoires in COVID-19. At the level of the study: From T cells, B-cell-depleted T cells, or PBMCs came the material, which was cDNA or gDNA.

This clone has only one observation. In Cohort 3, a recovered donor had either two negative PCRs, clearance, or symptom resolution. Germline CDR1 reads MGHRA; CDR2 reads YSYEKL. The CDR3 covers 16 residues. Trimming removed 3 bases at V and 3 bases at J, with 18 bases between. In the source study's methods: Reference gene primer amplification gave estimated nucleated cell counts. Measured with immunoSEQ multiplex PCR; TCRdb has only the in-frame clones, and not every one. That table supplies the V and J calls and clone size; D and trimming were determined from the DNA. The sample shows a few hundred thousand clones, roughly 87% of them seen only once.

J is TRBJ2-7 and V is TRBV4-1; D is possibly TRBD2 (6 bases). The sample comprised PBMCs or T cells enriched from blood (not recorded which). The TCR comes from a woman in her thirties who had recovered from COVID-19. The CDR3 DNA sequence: TGCGCCAGCAGCCAGGAAACTAGCCACGCCTACTACGAGCAGTACTTC. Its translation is CASSQETSHAYYEQYF.